This T cell receptor (beta chain) originates from a study of T cells after yellow fever vaccination. Study-wide findings and caveats: Peak timing came faster in the weaker secondary response, day 5 versus 15.

Comments on this clonotype: The target antigen is unknown.

The authors made TCR cDNA by 5'RACE template switching, adding a universal primer site and UMIs. TCRdb ran MiXCR on the 5' RACE reads and lists one entry per CDR3 protein. This sample has about 580,000 distinct CDR3 sequences, with roughly a sixth found just once. Germline V gives CDR1 MDHEN, CDR2 SYDVKM. The CDR3 extends over 15 amino acids. The V end was cut by 2 bases, the J end by 7 bases, with 16 bases between. Specimen: PBMCs, collected 5 days after the first yellow fever vaccination. This TCR came from a man aged 18 to 30 who received the YFV17D yellow fever vaccine. This rearrangement joins TRBV28 to TRBJ2-3; the D gene could be TRBD1 or TRBD2 (5 bases each). The DNA for the CDR3 is TGTGCCAGCAGTTTACCCCAGGGACGACCCAATACGCAGTATTTT. Amino acid sequence: CASSLPQGRPNTQYF.